The T cell receptor beta chain under discussion was sequenced for a study of shared clonotypes between healthy human individuals. General study points: The sharing of approximately 4.6% of naive CD4 clonotypes was seen across a few donors. Among donors, clonotype sharing was expected to be affected by sequencing depth.

Here immunoSEQ multiplex PCR was the method, and the copy in TCRdb shows in-frame clones only, minus some. The table records roughly 2,000,000 clones, about 95% of them present only once. Naive-designated CD8 cells lacked CD45RO, were positively enriched for CCR7, and omitted terminally differentiated effector memory CD45RA+ cells. CDR1 and CDR2 (germline): SGHVS, FNYEAQ. The CDR3 is 16 residues long. V shed 2 bases and J shed 5 bases, with 18 bases lying between them. Turning to this clone: Its antigen is unknown.

The sequence derives from a man aged 18 to 29 in good health. This chain uses TRBV7-6 with TRBJ2-5, with D tentatively TRBD1 or TRBD2 (5 bases each). Material for sequencing was naive CD8+ T cells sorted from blood. The CDR3 reads CASSLLYEGKQETQYF. In DNA form, the CDR3 reads TGTGCCAGCAGCTTATTGTACGAGGGGAAACAGGAGACCCAGTACTTC.